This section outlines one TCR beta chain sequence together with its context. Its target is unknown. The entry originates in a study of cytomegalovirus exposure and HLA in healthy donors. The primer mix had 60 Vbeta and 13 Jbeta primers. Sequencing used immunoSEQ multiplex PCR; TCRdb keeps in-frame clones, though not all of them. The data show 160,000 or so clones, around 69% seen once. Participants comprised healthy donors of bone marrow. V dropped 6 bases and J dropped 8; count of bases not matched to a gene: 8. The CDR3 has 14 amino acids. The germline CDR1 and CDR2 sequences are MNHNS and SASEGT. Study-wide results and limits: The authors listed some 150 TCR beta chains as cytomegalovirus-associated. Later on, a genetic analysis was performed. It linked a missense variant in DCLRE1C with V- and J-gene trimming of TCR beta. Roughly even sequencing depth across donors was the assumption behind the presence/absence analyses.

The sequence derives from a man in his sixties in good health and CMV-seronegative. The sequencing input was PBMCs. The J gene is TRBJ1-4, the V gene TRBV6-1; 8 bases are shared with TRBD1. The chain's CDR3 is CASRIGQGREKLFF. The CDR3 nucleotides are TGTGCCAGCAGGATTGGACAGGGTAGGGAAAAACTGTTTTTT.